This T cell receptor (beta chain) was sequenced during a study of identical twins. Study outcomes and limitations: The more abundant beta clonotypes in cord blood had fewer insertions, and memory repertoires did not show this. Those out-of-frame alpha sequences shared by twins showed an excess of low generation probability.

The CDR3 is made up of 11 amino acids. Between the trimmed V and J ends, which lost 0 bases and 7 bases, there was a span of 3 bases. A universal primer site was incorporated via template switching, and the cDNA contained unique molecular identifiers. Via MiXCR, TCRdb re-called the 5' RACE reads, giving one row per CDR3 protein. The table lists roughly 250,000 distinct CDR3 sequences, 6% to 8% of them singletons. Healthy Caucasians made up all donors. This clonotype has at least ten counts. Its antigen is undetermined. These data were also reused for a study on yellow fever vaccine responses in identical twins.

The sequence derives from a woman aged 18 to 35 in good health. Sequencing input: CD8+ T cells sorted from blood. The chain is built from TRBV12-3 or TRBV12-4 and TRBJ2-5; no reliable D call. The CDR3 is CASSLAGTQYF. The CDR3 nucleotides are TGTGCCAGCAGTTTAGCCGGGACCCAGTACTTC.